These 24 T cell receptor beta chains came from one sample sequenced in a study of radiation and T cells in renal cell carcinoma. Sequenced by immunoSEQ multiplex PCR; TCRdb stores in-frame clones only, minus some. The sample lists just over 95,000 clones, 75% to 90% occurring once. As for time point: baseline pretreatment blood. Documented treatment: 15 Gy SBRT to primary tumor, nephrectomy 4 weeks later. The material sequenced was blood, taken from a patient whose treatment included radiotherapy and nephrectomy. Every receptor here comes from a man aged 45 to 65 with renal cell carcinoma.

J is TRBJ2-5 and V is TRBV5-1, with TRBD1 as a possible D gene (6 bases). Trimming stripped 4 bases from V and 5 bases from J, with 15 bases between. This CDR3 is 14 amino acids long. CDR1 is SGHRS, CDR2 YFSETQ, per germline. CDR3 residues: CASSPRGGRETQYF. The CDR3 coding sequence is TGCGCCAGCAGCCCCCGTGGGGGCCGGGAGACCCAGTACTTC.

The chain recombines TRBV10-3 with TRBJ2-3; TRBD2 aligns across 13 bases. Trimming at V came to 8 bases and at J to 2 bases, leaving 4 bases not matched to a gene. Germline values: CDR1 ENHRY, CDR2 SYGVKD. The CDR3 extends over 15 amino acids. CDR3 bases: TGTGCCATCGGAACTAGCGGGAGGGACACAGATACGCAGTATTTT. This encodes CAIGTSGRDTDTQYF.

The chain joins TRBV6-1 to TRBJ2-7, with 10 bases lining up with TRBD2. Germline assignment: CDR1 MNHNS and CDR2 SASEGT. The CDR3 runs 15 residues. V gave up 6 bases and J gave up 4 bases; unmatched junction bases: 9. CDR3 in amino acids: CASRSASGRGYEQYF. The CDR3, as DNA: TGTGCCAGCAGGTCGGCTAGCGGGAGAGGTTACGAGCAGTACTTC.

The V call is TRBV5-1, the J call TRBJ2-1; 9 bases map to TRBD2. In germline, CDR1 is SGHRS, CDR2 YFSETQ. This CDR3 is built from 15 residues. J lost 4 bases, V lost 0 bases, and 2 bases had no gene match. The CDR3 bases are TGCGCCAGCAGCTTGGTAACTAGCGGGTACAATGAGCAGTTCTTC. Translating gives CASSLVTSGYNEQFF.

The CDR3 DNA is TGTGCCAGCAGCTTAGAGGGCGCTAGCGGGGGGACAACAGATACGCAGTATTTT. Translated, it gives CASSLEGASGGTTDTQYF. The chain combines TRBV7-2 with TRBJ2-3, with 11 bases aligning to TRBD2. The CDR3 spans 18 residues. V lost 1 base, J lost 3 bases, and 9 bases stayed unmatched. CDR1 is SGHTA, CDR2 FQGNSA, per germline.

The CDR3: CASSYSGSENSPLHF. The CDR3 nucleotides are TGTGCCAGCAGTTACTCGGGCAGTGAAAATTCACCCCTCCACTTT. The chain is built from TRBV6-5 and TRBJ1-6; D unresolved. The length of the CDR3 is 15 residues. Germline CDR1 MNHEY, CDR2 SVGAGI. The V end was cut by 0 bases, the J end by 7 bases, with 10 bases between.

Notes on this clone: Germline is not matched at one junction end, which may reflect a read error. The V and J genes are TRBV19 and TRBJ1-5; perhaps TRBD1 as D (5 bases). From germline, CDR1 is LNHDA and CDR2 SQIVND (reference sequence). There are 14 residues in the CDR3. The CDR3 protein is CASSLEGSNQPQHF. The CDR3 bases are TGTGCCAGTAGTCTAGAGGGGAGCAATCAGCCCCAGCATTTT.

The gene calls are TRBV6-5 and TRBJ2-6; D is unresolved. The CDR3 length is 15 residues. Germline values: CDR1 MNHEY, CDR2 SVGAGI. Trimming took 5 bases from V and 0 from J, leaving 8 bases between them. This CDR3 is CASSPYSSGANVLTF. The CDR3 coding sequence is TGTGCCAGCAGTCCCTACAGCTCTGGGGCCAACGTCCTGACTTTC.

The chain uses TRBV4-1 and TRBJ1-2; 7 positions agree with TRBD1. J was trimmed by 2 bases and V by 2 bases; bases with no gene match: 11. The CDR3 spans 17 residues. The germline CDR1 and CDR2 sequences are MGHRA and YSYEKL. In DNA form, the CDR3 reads TGCGCCAGCAGCCAATCCTTCTCAGGACAGGCGAACTATGGCTACACCTTC. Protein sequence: CASSQSFSGQANYGYTF.

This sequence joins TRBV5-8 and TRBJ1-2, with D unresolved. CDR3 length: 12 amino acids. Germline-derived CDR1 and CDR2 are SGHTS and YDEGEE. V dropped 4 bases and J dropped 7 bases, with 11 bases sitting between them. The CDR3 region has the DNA TGTGCCAGCAGCAGGACCAATGGTGGCTACACCTTC. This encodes CASSRTNGGYTF.

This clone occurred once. The CDR3 is CAISPSGGKNNEQFF. In DNA form, the CDR3 reads TGTGCCATCAGCCCCAGCGGGGGCAAAAACAATGAGCAGTTCTTC. The chain has TRBV10-3 and TRBJ2-1; 8 nucleotides agree with TRBD2. With V trimmed by 6 bases and J by 5 bases, 9 bases remained unmatched. Germline lookup yields CDR1 ENHRY and CDR2 SYGVKD. The CDR3 is made up of 15 amino acids.

CDR3 bases: TGTGCCAGCAGCTTATTCGTCGGTTATGGACAGAAGGACACTGAAGCTTTCTTT. Residues: CASSLFVGYGQKDTEAFF. The chain joins TRBV7-6 to TRBJ1-1; maybe TRBD1 (6 bases). Germline CDR1 SGHVS, CDR2 FNYEAQ. Trimming took off 2 bases at V and 3 bases at J, with 22 bases between the two ends. The CDR3 extends over 18 amino acids.

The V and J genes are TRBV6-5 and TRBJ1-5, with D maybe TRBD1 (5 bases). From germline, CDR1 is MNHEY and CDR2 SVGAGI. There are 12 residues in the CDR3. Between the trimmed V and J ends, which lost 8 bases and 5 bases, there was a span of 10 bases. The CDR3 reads CASGTSDQPQHF. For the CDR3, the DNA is TGTGCCAGCGGGACCTCCGATCAGCCCCAGCATTTT.

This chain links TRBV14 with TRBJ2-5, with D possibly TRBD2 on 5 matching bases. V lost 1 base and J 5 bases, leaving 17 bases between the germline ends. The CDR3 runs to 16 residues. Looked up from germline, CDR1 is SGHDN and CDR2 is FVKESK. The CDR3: CASSQVWPGIVETQYF. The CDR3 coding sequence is TGTGCCAGCAGCCAAGTATGGCCGGGGATCGTGGAGACCCAGTACTTC. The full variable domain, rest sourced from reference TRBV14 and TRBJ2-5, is EAGVTQFPSHSVIEKGQTVTLRCDPISGHDNLYWYRRVMGKEIKFLLHFVKESKQDESGMPNNRFLAERTGGTYSTLKVQPAELEDSGVYFCASSQVWPGIVETQYFGPGTRLLVL.

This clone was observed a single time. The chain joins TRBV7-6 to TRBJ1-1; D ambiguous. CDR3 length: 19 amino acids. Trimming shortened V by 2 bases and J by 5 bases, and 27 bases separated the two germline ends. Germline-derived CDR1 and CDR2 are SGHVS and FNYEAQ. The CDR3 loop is CASSLSWAGRAQVRTEAFF. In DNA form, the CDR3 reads TGTGCCAGCAGCTTAAGCTGGGCGGGTAGAGCGCAGGTGAGGACTGAAGCTTTCTTT.

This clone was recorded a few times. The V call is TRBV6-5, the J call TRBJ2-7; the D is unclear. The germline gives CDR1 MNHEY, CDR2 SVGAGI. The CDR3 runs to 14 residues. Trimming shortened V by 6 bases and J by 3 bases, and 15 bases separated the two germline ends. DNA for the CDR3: TGTGCCAGCAGCCGAGGTCGATCGCTCTACGAGCAGTACTTC. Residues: CASSRGRSLYEQYF.

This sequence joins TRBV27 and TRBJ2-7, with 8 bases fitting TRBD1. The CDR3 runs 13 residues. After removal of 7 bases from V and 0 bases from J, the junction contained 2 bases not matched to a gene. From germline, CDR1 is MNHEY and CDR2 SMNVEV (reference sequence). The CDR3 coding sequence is TGTGCCAGCATCGGACAGGGCTCCTACGAGCAGTACTTC. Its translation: CASIGQGSYEQYF.

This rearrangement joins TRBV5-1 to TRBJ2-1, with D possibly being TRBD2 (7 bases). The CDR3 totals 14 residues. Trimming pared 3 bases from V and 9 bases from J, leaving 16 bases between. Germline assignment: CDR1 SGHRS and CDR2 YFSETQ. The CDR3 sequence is CASSWGGRGTEQFF. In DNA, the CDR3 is TGCGCCAGCAGCTGGGGGGGCCGGGGAACTGAGCAGTTCTTC. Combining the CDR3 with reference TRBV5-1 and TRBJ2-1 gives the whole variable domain KAGVTQTPRYLIKTRGQQVTLSCSPISGHRSVSWYQQTPGQGLQFLFEYFSETQRNKGNFPGRFSGRQFSNSRSEMNVSTLELGDSALYLCASSWGGRGTEQFFGPGTRLTVL.

The CDR3 spells CAWSRDHTDTQYF. Written as DNA, the CDR3 is TGTGCCTGGAGTCGGGATCACACAGATACGCAGTATTTT. V is TRBV30 and J is TRBJ2-3; tentatively, D is TRBD2 (5 bases). From germline, CDR1 is GTSNPN and CDR2 SVGIG (reference sequence). The CDR3 totals 13 residues. V gave up 2 bases and J gave up 2 bases, with 8 bases separating them.

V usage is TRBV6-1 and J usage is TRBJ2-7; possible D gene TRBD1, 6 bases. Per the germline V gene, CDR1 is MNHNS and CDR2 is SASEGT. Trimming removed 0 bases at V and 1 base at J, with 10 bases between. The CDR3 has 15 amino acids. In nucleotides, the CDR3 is TGTGCCAGCAGTGAAGCCGGGACAACGTCCTACGAGCAGTACTTC. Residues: CASSEAGTTSYEQYF.

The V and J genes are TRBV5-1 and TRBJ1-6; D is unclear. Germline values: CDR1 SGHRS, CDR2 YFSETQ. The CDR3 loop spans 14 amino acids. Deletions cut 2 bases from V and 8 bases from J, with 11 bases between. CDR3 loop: CASSFGDTDSPLHF. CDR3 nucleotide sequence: TGCGCCAGCAGCTTTGGGGATACGGATTCACCCCTCCACTTT.

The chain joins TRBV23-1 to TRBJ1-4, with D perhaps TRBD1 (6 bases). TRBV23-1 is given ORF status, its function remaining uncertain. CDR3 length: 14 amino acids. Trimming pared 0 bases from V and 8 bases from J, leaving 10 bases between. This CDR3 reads CASSQSRGREKLFF. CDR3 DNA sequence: TGCGCCAGCAGTCAATCGAGGGGGAGGGAAAAACTGTTTTTT.

Here the CDR3 reads CATSRRLISGQETQYF. The CDR3 nucleotides read TGTGCCACCAGCAGACGGCTGATAAGCGGACAAGAGACCCAGTACTTC. The chain combines TRBV15 with TRBJ2-5, with D tentatively TRBD2 (5 bases). The CDR3 contains 16 residues. Trimming stripped 2 bases from V and 2 bases from J, with 15 bases between. CDR1 is LNHNV and CDR2 is YYDKDF in the germline V gene (reference sequence). The full variable domain, its missing parts supplied by reference TRBV15 and TRBJ2-5, is DAMVIQNPRYQVTQFGKPVTLSCSQTLNHNVMYWYQQKSSQAPKLLFHYYDKDFNNEADTPDNFQSRRPNTSFCFLDIRSPGLGDTAMYLCATSRRLISGQETQYFGPGTRLLVL.

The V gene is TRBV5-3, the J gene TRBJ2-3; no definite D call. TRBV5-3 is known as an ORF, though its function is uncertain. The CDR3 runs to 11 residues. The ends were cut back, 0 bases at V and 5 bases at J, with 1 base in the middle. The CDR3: CARSLEDTQYF. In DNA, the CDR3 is TGTGCCAGAAGCTTGGAAGATACGCAGTATTTT.